This passage covers 26 T cell receptor beta chains from one sample sequenced in a study of human T cells and chemical hapten exposure. Time point here: healthy volunteer bleed at 2 weeks. The total RNA was obtained from whole blood that was not fractionated. TCRdb redid the calling of the RACE reads with MiXCR, one entry per CDR3 protein. The data hold 49,000 or so distinct CDR3 sequences, with about 4.1% observed a single time. The sequencing sample was made of whole blood. These receptors originate from a human donor in good health. Some clones in this sample may be carry-over from other donors' samples.

The sample holds many counts of this clonotype. This rearrangement joins TRBV28 to TRBJ2-3, with 10 positions matching TRBD2. The CDR3 loop spans 14 amino acids. Germline values: CDR1 MDHEN, CDR2 SYDVKM. After removal of 6 bases from V and 3 bases from J, the junction contained 3 bases not matched to a gene. CDR3 loop: CASRLAGATDTQYF. CDR3 nucleotide sequence: TGTGCCAGCAGGCTAGCGGGAGCAACAGATACGCAGTATTTT.

This clonotype was picked up a small number of times. CDR3 residues: CSARDQGGRGAEAFF. CDR3 coding DNA: TGCAGTGCTAGAGATCAGGGTGGGAGAGGGGCTGAAGCTTTCTTT. This rearrangement joins TRBV20-1 to TRBJ1-1, with D tentatively TRBD1 (5 bases). The CDR3 sequence is 15 residues long. V was shortened by 0 bases and J by 6 bases, with 17 bases between the two germline ends. Germline CDR1 is DFQATT and CDR2 is SNEGSKA (reference sequence).

This clonotype was counted ten times or more. The V and J genes are TRBV7-8 and TRBJ2-5, with unresolved D. This CDR3 region has 14 residues. The germline V and J ends were trimmed by 5 bases and 2 bases, with 12 bases remaining between them. In germline, CDR1 is SGHVS, CDR2 FQNEAQ. This CDR3 reads CASSHGGQQETQYF. CDR3 DNA sequence: TGTGCCAGCAGCCATGGTGGGCAGCAAGAGACCCAGTACTTC.

This clonotype was counted ten times or more. This chain joins TRBV12-3 or TRBV12-4 and TRBJ1-3; 7 bases fit TRBD1. There are 14 residues in the CDR3. V lost 6 bases, J lost 1 base, and 3 bases stayed unmatched. The chain's CDR3 is CASRLQGSGNTIYF. The CDR3 DNA sequence: TGTGCCAGCAGGCTACAGGGGTCTGGAAACACCATATATTTT.

In its sample, this clonotype was seen many times. The V and J genes are TRBV5-1 and TRBJ2-7; TRBD1 matches 7 bases. Germline CDR1 SGHRS, CDR2 YFSETQ. This CDR3 has 14 residues. With V trimmed by 2 bases and J by 1 base, 3 bases remained unmatched. DNA for the CDR3: TGCGCCAGCAGCTTAACCAGGGGGTCCTACGAGCAGTACTTC. Protein product: CASSLTRGSYEQYF.

Many counts were recorded for this clonotype. The V and J genes are TRBV18 and TRBJ1-5, with unresolved D. V was shortened by 2 bases and J by 1 base, with 12 bases between the two germline ends. The CDR3 totals 16 residues. From germline, CDR1 is KGHSH and CDR2 LQKENI. CDR3 residues: CASSPIPPGSNQPQHF. The DNA of the CDR3 is TGTGCCAGCTCACCAATCCCCCCCGGGAGCAATCAGCCCCAGCATTTT.

DNA for the CDR3: TGCAGCGGAACCCTAGCGGGAGATTTAACAGATACGCAGTATTTT. Protein: CSGTLAGDLTDTQYF. The chain links TRBV29-1 to TRBJ2-3; 10 bases are shared with TRBD2. V gave up 7 bases and J gave up 3 bases; unmatched junction bases: 10. The CDR3 sequence is 15 residues long. Looked up from germline, CDR1 is SQVTM and CDR2 is ANQGSEA.

In its sample, this clonotype was seen a few times. The chain combines TRBV9 with TRBJ2-1, with D maybe TRBD2 (5 bases). V was clipped by 0 bases and J by 2 bases, with 15 bases between them. This CDR3 contains 17 residues. Germline V gene sequence: CDR1 SGDLS, CDR2 YYNGEE. CDR3 bases: TGTGCCAGCAGCGTAGAGGCCGGGGTCCCTCCCTACAATGAGCAGTTCTTC. This translates into CASSVEAGVPPYNEQFF. Together with reference TRBV9 and TRBJ2-1, the CDR3 gives the full variable domain: DSGVTQTPKHLITATGQRVTLRCSPRSGDLSVYWYQQSLDQGLQFLIQYYNGEERAKGNILERFSAQQFPDLHSELNLSSLELGDSALYFCASSVEAGVPPYNEQFFGPGTRLTVL.

This clonotype was picked up many times. The V and J genes are TRBV11-2 and TRBJ2-1, with D maybe TRBD2 (5 bases). V shed 3 bases and J shed 15 bases, with 18 bases lying between them. The germline V gene encodes CDR1 SGHAT and CDR2 FQNNGV. The CDR3 totals 13 residues. The DNA for the CDR3 is TGTGCCAGCAGCTTTATCGCGGACGGGATTAGGTTCTTC. The encoded protein is CASSFIADGIRFF. Full variable domain (outside the CDR3, taken from reference TRBV11-2 and TRBJ2-1): EAGVAQSPRYKIIEKRQSVAFWCNPISGHATLYWYQQILGQGPKLLIQFQNNGVVDDSQLPKDRFSAERLKGVDSTLKIQPAKLEDSAVYLCASSFIADGIRFFGPGTRLTVL.

This clonotype was detected a few times. This chain links TRBV2 with TRBJ2-6, with a tentative D call TRBD2 (6 bases). The CDR3 extends over 16 amino acids. Germline values: CDR1 SNHLY, CDR2 FYNNEI. The V gene lost 10 bases and the J gene lost 0 bases, with 16 bases spanning the gap. CDR3 protein: CATLAGSSSGANVLTF. DNA for the CDR3: TGTGCCACATTGGCGGGGTCCAGCTCTGGGGCCAACGTCCTGACTTTC. The variable domain in full, completed from reference TRBV2 and TRBJ2-6, reads EPEVTQTPSHQVTQMGQEVILRCVPISNHLYFYWYRQILGQKVEFLVSFYNNEISEKSEIFDDQFSVERPDGSNFTLKIRSTKLEDSAMYFCATLAGSSSGANVLTFGAGSRLTVL.

V usage is TRBV10-3 and J usage is TRBJ2-3, with D possibly TRBD2 on 7 matching bases. V gave up 3 bases and J gave up 2 bases, with 15 bases separating them. The CDR3 totals 16 residues. Germline assignment: CDR1 ENHRY and CDR2 SYGVKD. CDR3 region: CAISDRGGASTDTQYF. The CDR3 DNA reads TGTGCCATCAGTGATAGGGGGGGCGCCTCCACAGATACGCAGTATTTT.

This clonotype has a handful of counts. The chain uses TRBV6-5 and TRBJ2-7, with a tentative D call TRBD2 (5 bases). V was shortened by 2 bases and J by 6 bases, with 8 bases between the two germline ends. CDR1 MNHEY and CDR2 SVGAGI come from the germline V gene. The CDR3 length is 12 residues. CDR3: CASSYARGEQYF. CDR3 DNA: TGTGCCAGCAGTTACGCCCGGGGCGAGCAGTACTTC.

The chain recombines TRBV7-2 with TRBJ1-1; 7 nucleotides agree with TRBD1. J was trimmed by 7 bases and V by 1 base; bases with no gene match: 3. CDR3 length: 13 amino acids. Germline V gene data show CDR1 as SGHTA and CDR2 as FQGNSA. CDR3 region: CASSLGTGVEAFF. The CDR3 DNA follows: TGTGCCAGCAGCTTAGGTACAGGGGTTGAAGCTTTCTTT.

The sample holds many counts of this clonotype. The chain employs TRBV5-4 and TRBJ2-1; 10 nucleotides line up with TRBD1. The CDR3 runs 15 residues. Germline CDR1 and CDR2: SGHNT and YYREEE (reference sequence). With 3 bases clipped from V and 5 bases from J, the junction kept 5 bases outside the gene matches. CDR3 sequence (DNA): TGTGCCAGCAGCTCTCCCGGGACAGGGGACAATGAGCAGTTCTTC. Residues: CASSSPGTGDNEQFF.

The chain joins TRBV19 to TRBJ1-2; TRBD1 matches at 7 bases. Germline-derived CDR1 and CDR2 are LNHDA and SQIVND (reference sequence). V lost 11 bases and J lost 4; bases outside the gene matches: 10. The CDR3 sequence is 13 residues long. DNA of the CDR3: TGTGCCGCCAAAAGCCGACAGGGCTATGGCTACACCTTC. This sequence encodes CAAKSRQGYGYTF.

There are many counts of this clonotype. This chain uses TRBV6-5 with TRBJ2-7; tentative D call: TRBD2 (5 bases). Trimming took 0 bases from V and 4 from J, leaving 13 bases between them. Germline CDR1 is MNHEY and CDR2 is SVGAGI. CDR3 length: 15 amino acids. CDR3 sequence: CASSYSAGIIYEQYF. For the CDR3, the DNA is TGTGCCAGCAGTTACTCCGCCGGGATCATTTACGAGCAGTACTTC.

This clonotype was observed at least ten times. This sequence joins TRBV27 and TRBJ1-1; a weak D match, TRBD1 (6 bases). CDR1 and CDR2 from the germline V gene are MNHEY and SMNVEV (reference sequence). The ends were cut back, 0 bases at V and 11 bases at J, with 13 bases in the middle. The CDR3 totals 13 residues. CDR3 bases: TGTGCCAGCAGTTTATCGGGGGACAATCGGGCTTTCTTT. Translation gives CASSLSGDNRAFF.

This clonotype was seen more than once but under ten times. The chain recombines TRBV11-2 with TRBJ2-3; D is undetermined. With 3 bases removed from V and 0 bases from J, the gap between germline ends came to 10 bases. The germline V gene encodes CDR1 SGHAT and CDR2 FQNNGV. The CDR3 covers 15 residues. This CDR3 reads CASSLGKPSTDTQYF. The CDR3 DNA reads TGTGCCAGCAGCTTGGGAAAGCCTAGCACAGATACGCAGTATTTT.

This clonotype has at least ten counts. The chain couples TRBV9 to TRBJ1-5, with D possibly being TRBD1 (6 bases). V shed 0 bases and J shed 2 bases, with 9 bases lying between them. Germline CDR1 reads SGDLS; CDR2 reads YYNGEE. The CDR3 is made up of 15 amino acids. CDR3 DNA sequence: TGTGCCAGCAGCGTAGGAGGGGGAGGCAATCAGCCCCAGCATTTT. The encoded protein is CASSVGGGGNQPQHF.

The chain links TRBV28 to TRBJ2-1; TRBD2 is a possible D gene (5 bases). Trimming cost V 8 bases and J 6 bases, with 14 bases left between them. The V gene's germline CDR1 is MDHEN and CDR2 SYDVKM. The CDR3 spans 13 residues. CDR3 bases: TGTGCCAGCCTGGGAGAGTCATTCAATGAGCAGTTCTTC. Amino acid sequence: CASLGESFNEQFF.

The chain has TRBV21-1 and TRBJ2-5. TRBV21-1 is labeled a pseudogene. This CDR3 region has 16 residues. In nucleotides, the CDR3 is TGTGCCAGCAGCAAAGTCGTCTATAGGTCGGGAGAGACCCAGTACTTC. Translating it yields CASSKVVYRSGETQYF.

At least ten counts were recorded for this clonotype. The V gene is TRBV12-3 or TRBV12-4, the J gene TRBJ2-4; maybe TRBD2 (5 bases). The V gene lost 6 bases and the J gene lost 6 bases, with 12 bases spanning the gap. This CDR3 has 13 residues. CDR3 in amino acids: CASRPGRVNIQYF. The DNA for the CDR3 is TGTGCCAGCAGGCCGGGAAGGGTAAACATTCAGTACTTC.

Note on this clonotype: A much more abundant neighbour one base away suggests this may be a read error. V is TRBV7-2 and J is TRBJ2-1; D gene ambiguous. This CDR3 has 13 amino acids. Germline loops: CDR1 SGHTA, CDR2 FQGNSA. The CDR3 is CASSFARYNEQSF. In nucleotides, the CDR3 is TGTGCCAGCAGCTTTGCTCGGTACAATGAGCAGTCCTTC. The variable domain in full, completed from reference TRBV7-2 and TRBJ2-1, reads GAGVSQSPSNKVTEKGKDVELRCDPISGHTALYWYRQSLGQGLEFLIYFQGNSAPDKSGLPSDRFSAERTGGSVSTLTIQRTQQEDSAVYLCASSFARYNEQSFGPGTRLTVL.

There are many counts of this clonotype. The genes are TRBV28 and TRBJ2-7; no firm D call. Germline loops: CDR1 MDHEN, CDR2 SYDVKM. Trimming removed 5 bases from V and 2 bases from J, with 4 bases in between. CDR3 length equals 11 residues. The CDR3 loop is CASSGAYEQYF. The CDR3 DNA follows: TGTGCCAGCAGTGGGGCCTACGAGCAGTACTTC.

This clonotype was counted only a few times. The genes are TRBV13 and TRBJ2-3, with TRBD2 matching over 10 bases. This CDR3 comprises 15 residues. Germline-derived CDR1 and CDR2 are PRHDT and FYEKMQ (reference sequence). The trim removed 4 bases at V and 1 base at J, leaving 2 bases unmatched. CDR3 sequence reads: CASSSGLARTDTQYF. The DNA for the CDR3 is TGTGCCAGCAGCTCGGGACTAGCGCGCACAGATACGCAGTATTTT.

At least ten counts were recorded for this clonotype. The V call is TRBV30, the J call TRBJ1-1; D is uncertain. CDR3 length: 14 amino acids. V gave up 0 bases and J gave up 0 bases, with 8 bases separating them. Germline lookup yields CDR1 GTSNPN and CDR2 SVGIG (reference sequence). In nucleotides, the CDR3 is TGTGCCTGGAGTGTCTTGGGTATGAACACTGAAGCTTTCTTT. Protein sequence: CAWSVLGMNTEAFF.